Below are 28 T cell receptor beta chains sequenced from a single sample in a study of T cell clonality in common variable immunodeficiency (dated by TCRdb to between 2014 and 2017). Library creation used the immunoSEQ multiplex PCR assay. This immuneACCESS table, as held by TCRdb, lists in-frame sequences with V and J called but not all clones. Of the missing ones, under half trace to an unresolved V gene in checked studies; the others have no known cause. This sample has roughly 48,000 clones in the table, none counted a single time. The top ten hold approximately 3% of the sample. Input material: peripheral blood mononuclear cells. The origin of the receptors is a person aged 18 to 70 in good health.

The table lists this clone with many counts. Partial CDR3 DNA: TGTGCCTGGGGTTCTCCCCCGGGACAGGGATCCTACGAG. Its protein product is CAWGSPPGQGSYE. The full CDR3 protein is CAWGSPPGQGSYEQYF. The chain combines TRBV30 with TRBJ2-7, with 9 nucleotides matching TRBD1. The read comes to an end 3 residues before the CDR3 does, leaving the germline J gene to fill in the end. The ends lost 5 bases at V and 1 base at J; junction bases unmatched: 12. This CDR3 has 16 amino acids. CDR1 is GTSNPN and CDR2 is SVGIG in the germline V gene (reference sequence).

This clone was counted only a few times. A much larger clone differs from this one at a single base, so this may be a read error. The read terminates 3 residues ahead of where the CDR3 ends, so the germline J gene completes it. The sample carries other DNA sequences with the same CDR3. The chain is built from TRBV19 and TRBJ1-3, with 9 bases identical to TRBD1. This CDR3 region has 16 residues. Germline loops: CDR1 LNHDA, CDR2 SQIVND (reference sequence). CDR3 amino acids: CASSLGGTGIGNTIYF. CDR3 DNA, as far as it was read: TGTGCCAGTAGTCTCGGCGGGACAGGGATTGGAAACACA.

At least ten counts were recorded for this clone. The read terminates 3 residues ahead of where the CDR3 ends, so the germline J gene completes it. The J gene is TRBJ2-1, the V gene TRBV5-1, with 9 bases lining up with TRBD2. The trim removed 0 bases at V and 0 bases at J, leaving 10 bases unmatched. CDR3 size: 19 residues. CDR1 SGHRS and CDR2 YFSETQ come from the germline V gene. CDR3 bases read: TGCGCCAGCAGCTTGGTGGGCGGGGGGGACTTAAGCTCCTACAATGAG. As protein: CASSLVGGGDLSSYNE. The entire CDR3 protein reads CASSLVGGGDLSSYNEQFF.

This clone was detected ten times or more. The CDR3 extends 3 residues past the end of the read, so its final part is completed from the germline J gene. V gene TRBV29-1 combines with J gene TRBJ2-7, with 7 bases aligning to TRBD1. The CDR3 is 16 amino acids. Trimming cost V 0 bases and J 4 bases; bases outside gene matches: 12. Germline values: CDR1 SQVTM, CDR2 ANQGSEA. The CDR3 reads CSVEETKAQGVYEQYF. CDR3 DNA (partial): TGCAGCGTTGAAGAGACAAAAGCCCAGGGGGTTTACGAG.

At least ten counts were recorded for this clone. Its ends do not fully match the called genes, so a read error is possible. The sequenced CDR3 bases are TGTGCTAGCAGCTTAGGGAACAGGAACTATGGC. This gives the protein CASSLGNRNYG. The CDR3 in full is CASSLGNRNYGYTF. This chain links TRBV7-7 with TRBJ1-2; D possibly corresponds to TRBD1 (5 bases). Coverage ceases 3 residues before the CDR3 finishes, and the germline J gene fills in the end. This CDR3 region has 14 residues. Germline V CDR1 and CDR2: SSHAT, FNYEAQ (reference sequence).

In the case of this clone: The DNA ends 3 residues before the CDR3 does, and the rest of the CDR3 is filled in from the germline J gene. The chain carries TRBV20-1 and TRBJ2-3; the match to TRBD2 covers 11 bases. Germline V gene sequence: CDR1 DFQATT, CDR2 SNEGSKA (reference sequence). V was pared by 0 bases and J by 2 bases, with 7 bases of the junction left unmatched. The CDR3 has 17 residues. CDR3 bases read: TGCAGTGCTAGAGATCTGACTAGCGGGACCCACACAGATACG. Residues: CSARDLTSGTHTDT. The entire CDR3 is CSARDLTSGTHTDTQYF.

This clone was recorded many times. The CDR3 extends 3 residues past the end of the read, so its final part is completed from the germline J gene. The J gene is TRBJ2-1, the V gene TRBV9; 7 bases match TRBD2. The CDR3 covers 14 residues. With V trimmed by 5 bases and J by 5 bases, 7 bases remained unmatched. Germline V gene sequence: CDR1 SGDLS, CDR2 YYNGEE. The CDR3 loop is CASSGGEGNNEQFF. Incomplete CDR3 DNA: TGTGCCAGCAGTGGGGGGGAGGGAAACAATGAG.

This clone has at least ten counts. The missing CDR3 end, 3 residues past where the read stops, is filled in from the germline J gene. The rearrangement joins TRBV20-1 to TRBJ2-3, with 8 nucleotides matching TRBD2. The CDR3 sequence is 14 residues long. V lost 5 bases and J lost 8; bases outside the gene matches: 12. From germline, CDR1 is DFQATT and CDR2 SNEGSKA (reference sequence). The CDR3: CSAAPGLVGATQYF. CDR3 DNA (partial): TGCAGTGCTGCCCCGGGACTAGTTGGGGCTACG.

Ten or more counts support this clone. Incomplete CDR3 DNA: TGTGCCAGCAACGACAGGTCTACCCAAGAGACC. Translation gives CASNDRSTQET. The entire CDR3 protein is CASNDRSTQETQYF. V usage is TRBV2 and J usage is TRBJ2-5; possible D gene TRBD1, 6 bases. With the read ending 3 residues before the CDR3 end, the germline J gene is used to fill in that end. The CDR3 spans 14 residues. V gave up 7 bases and J gave up 1 base, with 13 bases separating them. Germline CDR1 SNHLY, CDR2 FYNNEI.

This clone occurred many times. The read stops 3 residues short of the end of the CDR3; the missing end is completed from the germline J gene. The chain has TRBV5-1 and TRBJ2-7; perhaps TRBD1 as D (5 bases). Trimming left V 4 bases short and J 3 bases short, with 17 bases between. Germline V gene sequence: CDR1 SGHRS, CDR2 YFSETQ. The CDR3 extends over 15 amino acids. The DNA read from the CDR3 is TGCGCCAGCAGCGTCGACAGACCCATTCTCTACGAG. It is translated as CASSVDRPILYE. The entire CDR3 sequence reads CASSVDRPILYEQYF. Supplemented by reference TRBV5-1 and TRBJ2-7, the full variable domain reads KAGVTQTPRYLIKTRGQQVTLSCSPISGHRSVSWYQQTPGQGLQFLFEYFSETQRNKGNFPGRFSGRQFSNSRSEMNVSTLELGDSALYLCASSVDRPILYEQYFGPGTRLTVT.

This clone was seen many times. The sequenced part of the CDR3 DNA is TGTGCCAGCAGCTATTCTCGGTCCGGGGAG. It translates to CASSYSRSGE. The whole CDR3 protein reads CASSYSRSGELFF. The chain is built from TRBV5-8 and TRBJ2-2; no reliable D call. With the read ending 3 residues before the CDR3 end, the germline J gene is used to fill in that end. The CDR3 loop spans 13 amino acids. CDR1 and CDR2 (germline): SGHTS, YDEGEE. V gave up 3 bases and J gave up 6 bases, with 9 bases separating them.

This clone was counted at least ten times. Coverage ceases 3 residues before the CDR3 finishes, and the germline J gene fills in the end. This rearrangement joins TRBV5-1 to TRBJ2-6; the match to TRBD1 covers 8 bases. This CDR3 is 15 amino acids long. Germline CDR1 and CDR2: SGHRS and YFSETQ. J gave up 4 bases and V 3 bases, and 3 bases lay outside the gene matches. The CDR3 bases that were read are TGCGCCAGCAGCTCCAGGGGGCAAGGGGCCAACGTC. It translates to CASSSRGQGANV. The full CDR3 is CASSSRGQGANVLTF.

This clone was seen ten or more times. Read sequence stops 3 residues before the CDR3 end, and the germline J gene provides the missing end. V gene TRBV29-1 combines with J gene TRBJ2-5, with 8 bases matching TRBD2. CDR3 size: 16 residues. J lost 3 bases, V lost 5 bases, and 14 bases had no gene match. Looked up from germline, CDR1 is SQVTM and CDR2 is ANQGSEA. The CDR3 reads CSVLGAGGWREETQYF. The sequenced part of the CDR3 DNA is TGCAGCGTTCTGGGGGCGGGGGGATGGCGTGAAGAGACC. The variable domain in full, completed from reference TRBV29-1 and TRBJ2-5, reads SAVISQKPSRDICQRGTSLTIQCQVDSQVTMMFWYRQQPGQSLTLIATANQGSEATYESGFVIDKFPISRPNLTFSTLTVSNMSPEDSSIYLCSVLGAGGWREETQYFGPGTRLLVL.

There are a few counts of this clone. Coverage ceases 3 residues before the CDR3 finishes, and the germline J gene fills in the end. V gene TRBV6-2 or TRBV6-3 combines with J gene TRBJ2-3, with D maybe TRBD2 (6 bases). The germline gives CDR1 MNHEY, CDR2 SVGEGT. The CDR3 runs to 12 residues. The sequenced CDR3 bases are TGTGCCACCGGGACTTCCCAAGAGACG. Its translation is CATGTSQET. The whole CDR3 sequence reads CATGTSQETQYF.

A remark on this clone: The read is 3 residues too short to cover the CDR3 end, so that end is filled in from the germline J gene. The chain is built from TRBV2 and TRBJ1-2, with a possible D match to TRBD1 (6 bases). The CDR3 has 11 amino acids. Germline loops: CDR1 SNHLY, CDR2 FYNNEI. The sequenced part of the CDR3 DNA is TGTGCCAGGGTAGGGACAACGGGC. This sequence encodes CARVGTTG. The full CDR3 protein is CARVGTTGYTF.

This clone was seen ten or more times. The read is 3 residues too short to cover the CDR3 end, so that end is filled in from the germline J gene. V is TRBV20-1 and J is TRBJ1-5; D is unclear. Deletions cut 2 bases from V and 0 bases from J, with 17 bases between. The CDR3 sequence is 17 residues long. From germline, CDR1 is DFQATT and CDR2 SNEGSKA (reference sequence). CDR3 DNA, as far as it was read: TGCAGTGCTAGAAACAGAGCGGAGCGGGATAGCAATCAGCCC. This codes for CSARNRAERDSNQP. The whole CDR3 sequence reads CSARNRAERDSNQPQHF.

On this clone: The read halts 3 residues ahead of the CDR3 end, with the missing end drawn from the germline J gene. This chain joins TRBV2 and TRBJ2-2, with a tentative D call TRBD1 (6 bases). The CDR3 sequence is 16 residues long. Germline V gene lookup returns CDR1 SNHLY and CDR2 FYNNEI. CDR3 amino acids: CASSHRDTSTNEKLFF. The part of the CDR3 DNA that was read is TGTGCCAGCAGTCACCGGGACACCTCAACTAATGAAAAG.

As to this clone: The sequence runs out 3 residues before the end of the CDR3; the remainder is reconstructed from the germline J gene. The J gene is TRBJ1-3, the V gene TRBV30, with TRBD1 matching 7 bases. The germline V gene encodes CDR1 GTSNPN and CDR2 SVGIG (reference sequence). This CDR3 has 14 residues. The junction had 4 bases not matched to a gene; V was cut back by 1 base and J by 4 bases. CDR3 protein: CAWSEGARGNTIYF. Incomplete CDR3 DNA: TGTGCCTGGAGTGAGGGGGCGAGGGGAAACACC.

A few counts support this clone. The CDR3 end falls 3 residues outside the read, so it is completed with the germline J gene. The chain links TRBV5-1 to TRBJ2-5, with D maybe TRBD2 (6 bases). The CDR3 has 15 residues. V lost 0 bases to trimming and J lost 4 bases, with 13 bases between them. Germline-derived CDR1 and CDR2 are SGHRS and YFSETQ. The DNA read from the CDR3 is TGCGCCAGCAGCTTGGAGCCCGGGAGCGGAGAGACC. This codes for CASSLEPGSGET. In full, the CDR3 reads CASSLEPGSGETQYF.

This clone was found a few times. The read gets to within 3 residues of the CDR3 end, and the germline J gene fills in the rest. The rearrangement joins TRBV19 to TRBJ2-2, with D possibly matching TRBD1 (5 bases). Germline CDR1 LNHDA, CDR2 SQIVND (reference sequence). The CDR3 loop spans 14 amino acids. The sequenced CDR3 bases are TGTGCCAGGATTCCAGGCTTTGGGGCCAACGTG. It encodes CARIPGFGANV. The CDR3, in full, reads CARIPGFGANVLFF. The complete variable domain, with remaining parts taken from reference TRBV19 and TRBJ2-2, reads DGGITQSPKYLFRKEGQNVTLSCEQNLNHDAMYWYRQDPGQGLRLIYYSQIVNDFQKGDIAEGYSVSREKKESFPLTVTSAQKNPTAFYLCARIPGFGANVLFFGEGSRLTVL.

This clone was recorded at least ten times. The read comes to an end 3 residues before the CDR3 does, leaving the germline J gene to fill in the end. The chain employs TRBV20-1 and TRBJ2-1, with 8 bases matching TRBD2. The ends lost 4 bases at V and 9 bases at J; junction bases unmatched: 11. Germline CDR1 reads DFQATT; CDR2 reads SNEGSKA (reference sequence). CDR3 length equals 14 residues. The CDR3 protein is CSAIAGYKGGEQFF. CDR3 DNA, as far as it was read: TGCAGTGCTATAGCGGGATATAAAGGGGGTGAG.

This clone has just a few counts. The read stops 3 residues short of the end of the CDR3; the missing end is completed from the germline J gene. The genes are TRBV7-9 and TRBJ1-4, with a weak D call TRBD1 (5 bases). There are 14 residues in the CDR3. The V end was cut by 5 bases, the J end by 7 bases, with 14 bases between. Germline V CDR1 and CDR2: SEHNR, FQNEAQ (reference sequence). The DNA read from the CDR3 is TGTGCCAGCAGCCGACCTGAGGGGCTTGAAAAA. This codes for CASSRPEGLEK. The full-length CDR3 reads as CASSRPEGLEKLFF.

This clone was found many times. The read finishes 3 residues shy of the CDR3 end, and the germline J gene is used to complete it. V is TRBV7-3 and J is TRBJ2-1; TRBD2 aligns across 8 bases. The CDR3 totals 14 residues. Germline CDR1 and CDR2: SGHTA and FQGTGA. Trimming at V came to 5 bases and at J to 8 bases, leaving 8 bases not matched to a gene. CDR3 protein: CASSPGGATDEQFF. CDR3 DNA, as far as it was read: TGTGCCAGCAGCCCGGGGGGGGCGACTGATGAG.

This clone appeared a few times. The read terminates 3 residues ahead of where the CDR3 ends, so the germline J gene completes it. This chain connects TRBV2 to TRBJ2-3, with D possibly matching TRBD2 (5 bases). V was trimmed by 11 bases and J by 4 bases, leaving 13 bases between them. This CDR3 comprises 12 residues. The germline V gene encodes CDR1 SNHLY and CDR2 FYNNEI. The CDR3 spells CAGRGSADTQYF. The covered CDR3 bases are TGTGCCGGCCGGGGAAGCGCAGATACG.

This clone was detected many times. The CDR3 goes on 3 residues after the read ends, and that part is filled in from the germline J gene. The chain combines TRBV5-5 with TRBJ2-7; 8 nucleotides align to TRBD1. Germline CDR1 and CDR2: SGHKS and YYEKEE (reference sequence). V shed 2 bases and J 3 bases; nucleotides not matched to a gene: 7. The CDR3 has 15 amino acids. CDR3 in amino acids: CASSFSDRVDYEQYF. CDR3 DNA (partial): TGTGCCAGCAGCTTTTCGGACAGGGTAGACTACGAG.

For this clone: This could be a read error, since a much larger clone is one nucleotide away. Read sequence stops 3 residues before the CDR3 end, and the germline J gene provides the missing end. The chain is built from TRBV30 and TRBJ2-3; 9 bases line up with TRBD2. The CDR3 runs 17 residues. Germline CDR1 and CDR2: GTSNPN and SVGIG (reference sequence). CDR3 protein: CAWIAPGLANSLGAQYF. The CDR3 bases that were read are TGTGCCTGGATTGCTCCAGGACTAGCGAACTCCCTTGGGGCG. The entire variable domain, with the rest obtained from reference TRBV30 and TRBJ2-3, is as follows: SQTIHQWPATLVQPVGSPLSLECTVEGTSNPNLYWYRQAAGRGLQLLFYSVGIGQISSEVPQNLSASRPQDRQFILSSKKLLLSDSGFYLCAWIAPGLANSLGAQYFGPGTRLTVL.

This clone was picked up many times. The CDR3 is cut off 3 residues early in the read; its end comes from the germline J gene. This chain links TRBV19 with TRBJ1-3; no definite D call. V lost 5 bases to trimming and J lost 0 bases, with 11 bases between them. Germline CDR1 is LNHDA and CDR2 is SQIVND (reference sequence). The length of the CDR3 is 15 residues. The CDR3 DNA, read in part, is TGTGCCAGTAGTCCCCGCACTGACTCTGGAAACACC. It encodes CASSPRTDSGNT. The whole CDR3 protein reads CASSPRTDSGNTIYF.

Many counts were recorded for this clone. The CDR3 goes on 3 residues after the read ends, and that part is filled in from the germline J gene. The gene calls are TRBV5-1 and TRBJ1-1; no clear D gene. CDR3 length: 17 residues. Germline lookup yields CDR1 SGHRS and CDR2 YFSETQ. The part of the CDR3 DNA that was read is TGCGCCAGCAGCCTAACTGGTCCCAACCTAGCCAAAAACATT. Its protein product is CASSLTGPNLAKNI. The full CDR3 is CASSLTGPNLAKNIAFF.